What follows describes a single T cell receptor (beta chain). The data are from a study of T cells in Graves' hyperthyroidism and ophthalmopathy. Using RNA transcripts as the source, TCR beta CDR3 regions were amplified. The HTBI primer set served for first-round RT-PCR of the TCR CDR3. TCRdb independently ran MiXCR on the multiplex PCR reads; one entry per CDR3 protein. The repertoire includes 550,000 to 800,000 distinct CDR3 sequences, about 18% of them detected once, and roughly a sixth sits in the top ten. V was cut by 3 bases and J by 4 bases, with 9 bases left in between. The CDR3 extends over 13 amino acids.

The clonotype was recovered from a man aged 45-65 years with Graves' hyperthyroidism. Sequencing was done on a sample of blood. The V gene is TRBV12-3 or TRBV12-4, the J gene TRBJ1-2; the D is unclear. CDR3 in amino acids: CASSLGMPYGYTF. The DNA of the CDR3 is TGTGCCAGCAGTTTGGGGATGCCCTATGGCTACACCTTC.